This T cell receptor beta chain emerged from a study of cytomegalovirus exposure and HLA in healthy donors. Overall study findings and caveats: The classifier, whose performance was assessed in both the original and validation cohorts, reportedly diagnosed cytomegalovirus status with high specificity and sensitivity.

Primers included in the PCR were 60 Vbeta and 13 Jbeta primers. The protocol was immunoSEQ multiplex PCR, while the TCRdb copy is restricted to in-frame clones and leaves out a portion. The sample yields more than 150,000 clones, about 81% seen once. This clone was counted between two and nine times. Antigen: not known. Healthy bone marrow donors formed the donor group. Germline V gene sequence: CDR1 SGHNT, CDR2 YENEEA. V lost 5 bases and J lost 8, with 12 bases in between. The length of the CDR3 is 12 residues. This rearrangement joins TRBV11-3 to TRBJ1-2; tentative D call: TRBD1 (5 bases). This TCR was recovered from a woman between 18 and 30 years old in good health and CMV-seropositive. The specimen sequenced was PBMCs. Written as DNA, the CDR3 is TGTGCCAGCAGCGAACAGGATCGAGGCTACACCTTC. Amino acids: CASSEQDRGYTF.